The TCR beta chain described here comes from a study of T cells in Graves' hyperthyroidism and ophthalmopathy. The sample holds many counts of this clonotype. CDR3 length: 15 amino acids. Germline values: CDR1 GTSNPN, CDR2 SVGIG (reference sequence). The V end was cut by 2 bases, the J end by 5 bases, with 16 bases between. RNA transcripts gave rise to amplified TCR beta CDR3 regions. The TCR CDR3 first-round RT-PCR relied on the HTBI primer set. TCRdb reprocessed the multiplex PCR reads via MiXCR and lists one record per CDR3 protein. The table has over 200,000 distinct CDR3 sequences, about 17% seen once.

This clonotype was obtained from a man aged 40-49 years with Graves' hyperthyroidism. V usage is TRBV30 and J usage is TRBJ1-5; D may be TRBD1 (6 bases). The sample taken for sequencing was blood. The CDR3 DNA follows: TGTGCCTGGAGTCCACAGGGAGGACCGGATCAGCCCCAGCATTTT. Translating it yields CAWSPQGGPDQPQHF.